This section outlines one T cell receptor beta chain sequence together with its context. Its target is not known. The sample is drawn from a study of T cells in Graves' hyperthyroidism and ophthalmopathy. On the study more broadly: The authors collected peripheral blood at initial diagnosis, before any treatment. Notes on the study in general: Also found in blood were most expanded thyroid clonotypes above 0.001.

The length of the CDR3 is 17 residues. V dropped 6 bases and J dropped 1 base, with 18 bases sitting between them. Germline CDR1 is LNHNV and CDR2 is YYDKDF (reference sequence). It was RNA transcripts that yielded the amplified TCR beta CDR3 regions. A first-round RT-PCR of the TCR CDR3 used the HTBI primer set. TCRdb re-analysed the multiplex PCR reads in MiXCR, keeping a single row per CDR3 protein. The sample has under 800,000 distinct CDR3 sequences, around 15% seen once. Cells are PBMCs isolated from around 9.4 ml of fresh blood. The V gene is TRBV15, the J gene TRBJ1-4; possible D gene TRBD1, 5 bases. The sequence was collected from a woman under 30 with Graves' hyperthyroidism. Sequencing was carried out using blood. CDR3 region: CATSASGPRGTNEKLFF. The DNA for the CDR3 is TGTGCCACCAGTGCCTCAGGCCCAAGGGGAACTAATGAAAAACTGTTTTTT.